This T cell receptor (beta chain) was documented in a study of Ad26.COV2.S vaccination and SARS-CoV-2 variants. Notes on the study in general: Vaccine recipients and placebo recipients showed similar non-spike TCR breadth.

Using immunoSEQ multiplex PCR, the repertoire was profiled, and TCRdb retains in-frame clones only, with some absent. This sample carries approximately 500,000 clones, 70% to 90% of them seen once, and the ten largest clones take 9.5% to 15%. Treatment of the sample: some 20 received Ad26.COV2.S at low or high dose, single or two shots; about 5 received placebo; per-sample allocation not given. Sampling was done on day 63 after the first vaccine or placebo injection. It was an adult aged 18-55 years in Boston who was the donor. CDR3 length: 14 amino acids. Trimming left V 4 bases short and J 8 bases short, with 17 bases between. Germline V gene lookup returns CDR1 SGHTA and CDR2 FQGNSA. To note about this clone: Its specificity is unknown.

This clonotype originated in a person between 18 and 65 years old who received the Ad26.COV2.S COVID-19 vaccine or a placebo. The starting material was peripheral blood, obtained in a trial of Ad26.COV2.S vaccine versus placebo. The V and J genes are TRBV7-2 and TRBJ1-2; D possibly corresponds to TRBD1 (6 bases). CDR3: CASSSPNRAGGYTF. As DNA, the CDR3 is TGTGCCAGCAGCTCTCCCAACAGGGCGGGAGGCTACACCTTC.